Listed below are T cell receptor beta chains from one sample, sequenced in a study of cytomegalovirus exposure and HLA in healthy donors. The repertoire was sequenced with immunoSEQ multiplex PCR; TCRdb's copy has only in-frame clones and lacks some. The sample consists of about 140,000 clones, roughly 75% of them appearing once. What was sequenced was PBMCs. These receptors all come from a man in his forties in good health and CMV-seronegative. Both conserved end residues are part of each CDR3. D genes are given only for firm matches. A row's size may be missing; if present it is once, few, many or a size class.

J gene: TRBJ2-3
V gene: TRBV9
CDR3 length: 15
D gene: TRBD2
clone size: once
CDR3 DNA: TGTGCCAGCAGCGGGGGACTAGCGGGGGGGCTTACGCAGTATTTT
CDR3 protein: CASSGGLAGGLTQYF

J gene: TRBJ1-5
V gene: TRBV7-2
CDR3 length: 15
D gene: TRBD1
clone size: NA
CDR3 DNA: TGTGCCAGCAGCTTCCGGCAGGGGGCGGGACAGCCCCAGCATTTT
CDR3 protein: CASSFRQGAGQPQHF

J gene: TRBJ2-1
V gene: TRBV11-3
CDR3 length: 17
D gene: NA
clone size: NA
CDR3 DNA: TGTGCCAGCAGCTTACAGACCGGGATCGGGGGTTACAATGAGCAGTTCTTC
CDR3 protein: CASSLQTGIGGYNEQFF

J gene: TRBJ2-7
V gene: TRBV5-1
CDR3 length: 16
D gene: NA
clone size: NA
CDR3 DNA: TGCGCCAGCAGCTTGGGCGGCGCCCCGTCGGCCTACGAGCAGTACTTC
CDR3 protein: CASSLGGAPSAYEQYF

J gene: TRBJ2-5
V gene: TRBV5-1
CDR3 length: 16
D gene: TRBD2
clone size: NA
CDR3 DNA: TGCGCCAGCAGCTTGGGAGGTAGCGGGGGGCAAGAGACCCAGTACTTC
CDR3 protein: CASSLGGSGGQETQYF

J gene: TRBJ2-2
V gene: TRBV5-1
CDR3 length: 15
D gene: NA
clone size: NA
CDR3 DNA: TGCGCCAGCAGTTTTGCAGGGGTAGTAGCCGGGGAGCTGTTTTTT
CDR3 protein: CASSFAGVVAGELFF

J gene: TRBJ2-1
V gene: TRBV7-2
CDR3 length: 14
D gene: NA
clone size: NA
CDR3 DNA: TGTGCCAGCAGCTTGAGCGGACCCTACAATGAGCAGTTCTTC
CDR3 protein: CASSLSGPYNEQFF

J gene: TRBJ2-5
V gene: TRBV4-1
CDR3 length: 14
D gene: NA
clone size: NA
CDR3 DNA: TGCGCCAGCAGCCCCCGGGACTACCAAGAGACCCAGTACTTC
CDR3 protein: CASSPRDYQETQYF

J gene: TRBJ2-5
V gene: TRBV11-2
CDR3 length: 15
D gene: TRBD1
clone size: NA
CDR3 DNA: TGTGCCAGCAGGGAGGGGGACAGGTGGGGGGAGACCCAGTACTTC
CDR3 protein: CASREGDRWGETQYF

J gene: TRBJ2-2
V gene: TRBV19
CDR3 length: 17
D gene: NA
clone size: NA
CDR3 DNA: TGTGCCAGTAGTGGGGCCCCACCGGGTTGGGACACCGGGGAGCTGTTTTTT
CDR3 protein: CASSGAPPGWDTGELFF

J gene: TRBJ2-5
V gene: TRBV5-1
CDR3 length: 16
D gene: TRBD1
clone size: NA
CDR3 DNA: TGCGCCAGCAGCTTGAGGGGTCAGGGGGCGAGGGAGACCCAGTACTTC
CDR3 protein: CASSLRGQGARETQYF

J gene: TRBJ2-7
V gene: TRBV2
CDR3 length: 13
D gene: NA
clone size: few
CDR3 DNA: TGTGCCAGCAGTGAACCCGGAGAATACGAGCAGTACTTC
CDR3 protein: CASSEPGEYEQYF

J gene: TRBJ2-1
V gene: TRBV27
CDR3 length: 12
D gene: TRBD1
clone size: NA
CDR3 DNA: TGTGCCAGCAGTGGCTACAGGGGGGAATGGTTCTTC
CDR3 protein: CASSGYRGEWFF

J gene: TRBJ1-2
V gene: TRBV6-1
CDR3 length: 14
D gene: NA
clone size: NA
CDR3 DNA: TGTGCCAGCAGTGAAAATGGAGGGGACTATGGCTACACCTTC
CDR3 protein: CASSENGGDYGYTF

J gene: TRBJ1-4
V gene: TRBV7-9
CDR3 length: 15
D gene: TRBD1
clone size: few
CDR3 DNA: TGTGCCAGCAGCTTAATCTCGGGACAGAACGAAAAACTGTTTTTT
CDR3 protein: CASSLISGQNEKLFF

J gene: TRBJ1-4
V gene: TRBV9
CDR3 length: 15
D gene: TRBD1
clone size: NA
CDR3 DNA: TGTGCCAGCAGCATTACAGGGGTTCACGGGGAAAAACTGTTTTTT
CDR3 protein: CASSITGVHGEKLFF

J gene: TRBJ1-1
V gene: TRBV27
CDR3 length: 16
D gene: NA
clone size: NA
CDR3 DNA: TGTGCCAGCAGTCTCATTCCGGGACCAGGGGACACTGAAGCTTTCTTT
CDR3 protein: CASSLIPGPGDTEAFF

J gene: TRBJ2-7
V gene: TRBV5-1
CDR3 length: 14
D gene: TRBD1
clone size: NA
CDR3 DNA: TGCGCCAGCAGCTTTGGGACAGGGGTAGGTGAGCAGTACTTC
CDR3 protein: CASSFGTGVGEQYF

J gene: TRBJ1-6
V gene: TRBV7-2
CDR3 length: 14
D gene: NA
clone size: few
CDR3 DNA: TGTGCCAGCAGCCCAGGGTACTATAATTCACCCCTCCACTTT
CDR3 protein: CASSPGYYNSPLHF

J gene: TRBJ1-1
V gene: TRBV10-3
CDR3 length: 15
D gene: NA
clone size: few
CDR3 DNA: TGTGCCATCAGTGAGTCGGGTGGGGCAGCCACTGAAGCTTTCTTT
CDR3 protein: CAISESGGAATEAFF

J gene: TRBJ2-7
V gene: TRBV19
CDR3 length: 14
D gene: NA
clone size: NA
CDR3 DNA: TGTGCCAGTAGTATAGATCTAGGTCCCTACGAGCAGTACTTC
CDR3 protein: CASSIDLGPYEQYF

J gene: TRBJ2-1
V gene: TRBV2
CDR3 length: 14
D gene: TRBD1
clone size: NA
CDR3 DNA: TGTGCCAGCAGGTCGCACAGGGGGGTGAATGAGCAGTTCTTC
CDR3 protein: CASRSHRGVNEQFF

J gene: TRBJ1-5
V gene: TRBV5-1
CDR3 length: 15
D gene: NA
clone size: NA
CDR3 DNA: TGCGCCAGCAGCCCGACAGGAATTAGCAATCAGCCCCAGCATTTT
CDR3 protein: CASSPTGISNQPQHF

J gene: TRBJ1-2
V gene: TRBV9
CDR3 length: 18
D gene: TRBD1
clone size: NA
CDR3 DNA: TGTGCCAGCAGCGCTTACTCACAGGGGGTCGCCGCTTTTTATGGCTACACCTTC
CDR3 protein: CASSAYSQGVAAFYGYTF

J gene: TRBJ2-5
V gene: TRBV7-8
CDR3 length: 16
D gene: TRBD2
clone size: NA
CDR3 DNA: TGTGCCAGCAGCCAAGGGCGCAAGCGGGGGCAAGAGACCCAGTACTTC
CDR3 protein: CASSQGRKRGQETQYF

J gene: TRBJ2-5
V gene: TRBV19
CDR3 length: 15
D gene: NA
clone size: NA
CDR3 DNA: TGTGCCAGTAGTTCGGCTGGCAGGAAGCAAGAGACCCAGTACTTC
CDR3 protein: CASSSAGRKQETQYF

J gene: TRBJ1-2
V gene: TRBV19
CDR3 length: 16
D gene: TRBD1
clone size: NA
CDR3 DNA: TGTGCCAGTAGTATGTCCGGGACAGGGAATGTGCGTGGCTACACCTTC
CDR3 protein: CASSMSGTGNVRGYTF

J gene: TRBJ2-7
V gene: TRBV19
CDR3 length: 16
D gene: NA
clone size: NA
CDR3 DNA: TGTGCCAGTAGTCCCCACGGGACACTGGGAGGGCGCGAGCAGTACTTC
CDR3 protein: CASSPHGTLGGREQYF

J gene: TRBJ1-1
V gene: TRBV5-6
CDR3 length: 13
D gene: TRBD1
clone size: many
CDR3 DNA: TGTGCCAGCAGCTTCGACAGGGACACTGAAGCTTTCTTT
CDR3 protein: CASSFDRDTEAFF

J gene: TRBJ2-1
V gene: TRBV14
CDR3 length: 15
D gene: NA
clone size: once
CDR3 DNA: TGTGCCAGCAGCCAAGGTCCGAGTAGTTACAATGAGCAGTTCTTC
CDR3 protein: CASSQGPSSYNEQFF

J gene: TRBJ2-5
V gene: TRBV5-6
CDR3 length: 16
D gene: NA
clone size: NA
CDR3 DNA: TGTGCCAGCAGCCGGAAACCACTAGGACCTCAAGAGACCCAGTACTTC
CDR3 protein: CASSRKPLGPQETQYF

J gene: TRBJ1-4
V gene: TRBV6-5
CDR3 length: 15
D gene: NA
clone size: NA
CDR3 DNA: TGTGCCAGCAGTCCATCAGGGGCCCCCTATGAAAAACTGTTTTTT
CDR3 protein: CASSPSGAPYEKLFF

J gene: TRBJ2-5
V gene: TRBV18
CDR3 length: 16
D gene: TRBD1
clone size: few
CDR3 DNA: TGTGCCAGCTCACCGGGGACAGGGGGGAATCAAGAGACCCAGTACTTC
CDR3 protein: CASSPGTGGNQETQYF

J gene: TRBJ1-1
V gene: TRBV30
CDR3 length: 13
D gene: NA
clone size: few
CDR3 DNA: TGTGCCTGGAGGGCGTCAGGGAACACTGAAGCTTTCTTT
CDR3 protein: CAWRASGNTEAFF

J gene: TRBJ1-1
V gene: TRBV5-8
CDR3 length: 15
D gene: TRBD1
clone size: NA
CDR3 DNA: TGTGCCAGCAGCCTCGACACAGGGGGTGGCACTGAAGCTTTCTTT
CDR3 protein: CASSLDTGGGTEAFF

J gene: TRBJ2-7
V gene: TRBV4-1
CDR3 length: 16
D gene: TRBD2
clone size: NA
CDR3 DNA: TGCGCCAGCAGCCAAGCTCTAGCGGGAGGAACCTACGAGCAGTACTTC
CDR3 protein: CASSQALAGGTYEQYF

J gene: TRBJ1-2
V gene: TRBV6-1
CDR3 length: 15
D gene: NA
clone size: NA
CDR3 DNA: TGTGCCAGCAGAGTACAACAGCCCTACAACTATGGCTACACCTTC
CDR3 protein: CASRVQQPYNYGYTF